This T cell receptor (beta chain) came from a study of a mutant IDH1 vaccine in newly diagnosed glioma. On the study more broadly: The start of vaccination came 4-6 weeks after radiotherapy alone, or with temozolomide cycles. It was radiotherapy, temozolomide, or both that patients received previously, with most receiving both. Participants attended visit V12, the safety follow-up, at week 35, and then attended visit V13 at week 47.

On this clone: The antigen is undetermined.

Documented time point: week 47, end of study. Vaccinated patients received 300 ug of mutant IDH1 20-mer peptide per dose, with topical imiquimod. The length of the CDR3 is 12 residues. V was shortened by 6 bases and J by 7 bases, with 15 bases between the two germline ends. Germline V CDR1 and CDR2: SQVTM, ANQGSEA. Profiling relied on immunoSEQ multiplex PCR, and the TCRdb table lists in-frame clones only, not all of them. This sample carries about 56,000 clones, 60% to 80% of them seen once, and the ten largest clones take 5% to 6%. The study, taken as a whole, reports: A vaccine-induced immune response developed in roughly 93% of the patients.

The sequencing used PBMCs, collected from a glioma patient whose treatment included an IDH1 peptide vaccine. The chain couples TRBV29-1 to TRBJ1-1; no reliable D call. The origin of this receptor is a middle-aged man with glioma. The CDR3 here is CSVESVNYEAFF. The CDR3 DNA sequence: TGCAGCGTGGAGAGCGTGAACTATGAAGCTTTCTTT.